This TCR beta chain was captured by sequencing in a study of blood T cell repertoires in COVID-19. Study-level background: Acute and convalescent COVID-19 specimens originated in the United States, Italy and Spain.

Original handling: The assay estimated nucleated cells by amplifying reference gene primers. The repertoire was sequenced with immunoSEQ multiplex PCR; TCRdb's copy has only in-frame clones and lacks some. That table supplies the V and J calls and clone size; D and trimming were determined from the DNA. Among around 250,000 clones listed, under 85% were seen once. CDR3 length: 14 amino acids. J lost 0 bases, V lost 9 bases, and 3 bases had no gene match. Germline V lookup: CDR1 ENHRY, CDR2 SYGVKD. This chain connects TRBV10-3 to TRBJ2-1, with TRBD1 matching over 9 bases. Material: peripheral blood. The source of this sequence is a man in his thirties or forties who had recovered from COVID-19. The CDR3 DNA reads as TGTGCCATGGGACAGGGAAGCTCCTACAATGAGCAGTTCTTC. It translates to CAMGQGSSYNEQFF.